The rows below give T cell receptor beta chains drawn from one sample of a study of blood T cells in healthy people across ages. One entry per CDR3 protein, called by TCRdb with MiXCR from the 5' RACE reads. The data show about 930,000 distinct CDR3 sequences, with about 28% seen just once and roughly 10% held by the top ten. Separately, the same data were catalogued under a study of T cells of mothers and their children.

The sequencing sample was made of blood. The receptors stem from a woman aged 40 to 50 in good health. Both conserved end residues are part of each CDR3. A D gene is named only where the DNA matches it firmly. Rows may omit the clone size; those that give it use once, few, many or a size class.

d_call: -
clone_size: many
v_call: TRBV20-1
j_call: TRBJ2-6
cdr3_nt: TGCAGTGCTAGGCCCCTCCTGGGGCGTGGGGCCAACGTCCTGACTTTC
cdr3_aa: CSARPLLGRGANVLTF

d_call: -
clone_size: many
v_call: TRBV7-2
j_call: TRBJ2-7
cdr3_nt: TGTGCCAGCAGCCCCGTAGCGAGCGCCTACGAGCAGTACTTC
cdr3_aa: CASSPVASAYEQYF

d_call: -
clone_size: -
v_call: TRBV20-1
j_call: TRBJ2-1
cdr3_nt: TGCAGTGCTAGCCTCCGGATGGGGAATGAGCAGTTCTTC
cdr3_aa: CSASLRMGNEQFF

d_call: -
clone_size: -
v_call: TRBV7-2
j_call: TRBJ1-5
cdr3_nt: TGTGCCAGCAGGCCTGACCAAAATCAGCCCCAGCATTTT
cdr3_aa: CASRPDQNQPQHF

d_call: -
clone_size: -
v_call: TRBV29-1
j_call: TRBJ2-7
cdr3_nt: TGCAGCGTTTCGGGGCTCCGGGCCCACGAGCAGTACTTC
cdr3_aa: CSVSGLRAHEQYF

d_call: -
clone_size: many
v_call: TRBV29-1
j_call: TRBJ2-5
cdr3_nt: TGCAGCGGAGGCGGGACGTCCTACCAAGAGACCCAGTACTTC
cdr3_aa: CSGGGTSYQETQYF

d_call: -
clone_size: -
v_call: TRBV20-1
j_call: TRBJ1-6
cdr3_nt: TGCAGTGCTAGAAATTGGGGCGGGAATTCACCCCTCCACTTT
cdr3_aa: CSARNWGGNSPLHF

d_call: -
clone_size: -
v_call: TRBV7-3
j_call: TRBJ1-1
cdr3_nt: TGTGCCAGCAGTCGGACAAGGAACACTGAAGCTTTCTTT
cdr3_aa: CASSRTRNTEAFF

d_call: TRBD2
clone_size: few
v_call: TRBV7-8
j_call: TRBJ2-7
cdr3_nt: TGTGCCAGCAGGCGAGGACGGGGGGGGAACAACGAGCAGTACTTC
cdr3_aa: CASRRGRGGNNEQYF

d_call: TRBD2
clone_size: few
v_call: TRBV20-1
j_call: TRBJ2-5
cdr3_nt: TGCAGTGTTAGAGATCTGTCTAGCGGCTTACAAGAGACCCAGTACTTC
cdr3_aa: CSVRDLSSGLQETQYF

d_call: TRBD1
clone_size: -
v_call: TRBV4-1
j_call: TRBJ1-1
cdr3_nt: TGCGCCAGCAGCCTCCCGGGACAGGGACACACTGAAGCTTTCTTT
cdr3_aa: CASSLPGQGHTEAFF

d_call: -
clone_size: -
v_call: TRBV20-1
j_call: TRBJ2-1
cdr3_nt: TGCAGTGCTAGAGAGCGTGAAAAGGACTACAATGAGCAGTTCTTC
cdr3_aa: CSAREREKDYNEQFF

d_call: -
clone_size: -
v_call: TRBV7-9
j_call: TRBJ2-6
cdr3_nt: TGTGCCAGCAGCGCCGACCATACTGGGGCCAACGTCCTGACTTTC
cdr3_aa: CASSADHTGANVLTF

d_call: -
clone_size: few
v_call: TRBV13
j_call: TRBJ2-4
cdr3_nt: TGTGCCAGCAGCTTAGGCTCTGTCAGGGGAGTTGGGATTCAGTACTTC
cdr3_aa: CASSLGSVRGVGIQYF

d_call: -
clone_size: -
v_call: TRBV6-5
j_call: TRBJ1-3
cdr3_nt: TGTGCCAGCAGTTACTGGGGATCTGGAAACACCATATATTTT
cdr3_aa: CASSYWGSGNTIYF

d_call: -
clone_size: -
v_call: TRBV19
j_call: TRBJ2-7
cdr3_nt: TGTGCCAGTAGTCCCCCGGGGGCAGGCACGTACGAGCAGTACTTC
cdr3_aa: CASSPPGAGTYEQYF

d_call: -
clone_size: many
v_call: TRBV7-3
j_call: TRBJ1-1
cdr3_nt: TGTGCCAGCAGGGTCGACAGCCGGAACACTGAAGCTTTCTTT
cdr3_aa: CASRVDSRNTEAFF

d_call: -
clone_size: many
v_call: TRBV20-1
j_call: TRBJ2-7
cdr3_nt: TGCAGTGCAAAAAGCGCAGCCTTCTACGAGCAGTACTTC
cdr3_aa: CSAKSAAFYEQYF

d_call: TRBD2
clone_size: many
v_call: TRBV12-3/TRBV12-4
j_call: TRBJ2-3
cdr3_nt: TGTGCCAGCAGTTTAGTGACTAGCGGCACAGATACGCAGTATTTT
cdr3_aa: CASSLVTSGTDTQYF

d_call: -
clone_size: -
v_call: TRBV30
j_call: TRBJ2-7
cdr3_nt: TGTGCCTGGAGTTACGGAGCCTACGAGCAGTACTTC
cdr3_aa: CAWSYGAYEQYF

d_call: TRBD1
clone_size: -
v_call: TRBV5-8
j_call: TRBJ2-7
cdr3_nt: TGTGCCAGCAGCCCTTCGGGGACAGGGTGGTACGAGCAGTACTTC
cdr3_aa: CASSPSGTGWYEQYF

d_call: -
clone_size: many
v_call: TRBV7-9
j_call: TRBJ2-1
cdr3_nt: TGTGCCAGCAGCTTCGGAGGACAGACAAATGAGCAGTTCTTC
cdr3_aa: CASSFGGQTNEQFF

d_call: TRBD1
clone_size: few
v_call: TRBV28
j_call: TRBJ1-5
cdr3_nt: TGTGCCAGCAGATGGACAGGGGGCGGCAATCAGCCCCAGCATTTT
cdr3_aa: CASRWTGGGNQPQHF

d_call: TRBD1
clone_size: few
v_call: TRBV2
j_call: TRBJ2-3
cdr3_nt: TGTGCCAGCAGTTCTGACGGACAGGGGGCAGGCACAGATACGCAGTATTTT
cdr3_aa: CASSSDGQGAGTDTQYF

d_call: -
clone_size: many
v_call: TRBV20-1
j_call: TRBJ1-1
cdr3_nt: TGCAGTGCTAGAGATCTGGGGGGCACTGAAGCTTTCTTT
cdr3_aa: CSARDLGGTEAFF

d_call: -
clone_size: few
v_call: TRBV27
j_call: TRBJ1-2
cdr3_nt: TGTGCCAGCAGACAGGGTAGGGGGTATGGCTACACCTTC
cdr3_aa: CASRQGRGYGYTF

d_call: TRBD1
clone_size: few
v_call: TRBV20-1
j_call: TRBJ1-1
cdr3_nt: TGCAGTGCTAGAGACCCGACAGGGGCGAGTACTGAAGCTTTCTTT
cdr3_aa: CSARDPTGASTEAFF

d_call: -
clone_size: many
v_call: TRBV24-1
j_call: TRBJ2-5
cdr3_nt: TGTGCCACCAGTGATGGGTCGGACTCGATTCGAGAGACCCAGTACTTC
cdr3_aa: CATSDGSDSIRETQYF

d_call: -
clone_size: -
v_call: TRBV5-1
j_call: TRBJ2-5
cdr3_nt: TGCGCCAGCAGCGCGGGACTGATCCCTTGGCAGTACTTC
cdr3_aa: CASSAGLIPWQYF

d_call: -
clone_size: few
v_call: TRBV18
j_call: TRBJ1-4
cdr3_nt: TGTGCCAGCTCACGCCTCGACAGTCTTAATGAAAAACTGTTTTTT
cdr3_aa: CASSRLDSLNEKLFF

d_call: TRBD2
clone_size: many
v_call: TRBV4-2
j_call: TRBJ2-7
cdr3_nt: TGTGCCAGCAGCCAAGACCGAGCGGGGGCCTCCTACGAGCAGTACTTC
cdr3_aa: CASSQDRAGASYEQYF

d_call: -
clone_size: many
v_call: TRBV29-1
j_call: TRBJ2-4
cdr3_nt: TGCAGCGTTGAAGACAGTCTAGCCAAAAACATTCAGTACTTC
cdr3_aa: CSVEDSLAKNIQYF

d_call: -
clone_size: -
v_call: TRBV28
j_call: TRBJ2-7
cdr3_nt: TGTGCCAGCAGGGGGGGGGACAGTTTCTACGAGCAGTACTTC
cdr3_aa: CASRGGDSFYEQYF

d_call: TRBD2
clone_size: -
v_call: TRBV2
j_call: TRBJ2-1
cdr3_nt: TGTGCCAGCAGGGAGGGGACTACCGGGGATGAGCAGTTCTTC
cdr3_aa: CASREGTTGDEQFF

d_call: TRBD1
clone_size: few
v_call: TRBV5-1
j_call: TRBJ2-1
cdr3_nt: TGCGCCAGCAGTCCGGGACAGGGCCCCAATGAGCAGTTCTTC
cdr3_aa: CASSPGQGPNEQFF

d_call: -
clone_size: -
v_call: TRBV4-3
j_call: TRBJ2-5
cdr3_nt: TGCGCCAGCAGCCAAGATCGTAGGTTCCAAGAGACCCAGTACTTC
cdr3_aa: CASSQDRRFQETQYF

d_call: -
clone_size: few
v_call: TRBV7-8
j_call: TRBJ2-3
cdr3_nt: TGTGCCAGCAGCTTAGAAGGGACCTGGGTGGGAGATACGCAGTATTTT
cdr3_aa: CASSLEGTWVGDTQYF

d_call: -
clone_size: -
v_call: TRBV20-1
j_call: TRBJ1-5
cdr3_nt: TGCAGTGCTCCGAAACCAGGGGCTGACAATCAGCCCCAGCATTTT
cdr3_aa: CSAPKPGADNQPQHF

d_call: -
clone_size: -
v_call: TRBV5-1
j_call: TRBJ2-5
cdr3_nt: TGCGCCAGCAGCGCGGGATCAGGGACCCAGTACTTC
cdr3_aa: CASSAGSGTQYF

d_call: -
clone_size: -
v_call: TRBV6-6
j_call: TRBJ2-7
cdr3_nt: TGTGCCGGCAGTGGACAGTACTCCTACAATGAGCAGTACTTC
cdr3_aa: CAGSGQYSYNEQYF

d_call: TRBD1
clone_size: few
v_call: TRBV9
j_call: TRBJ1-1
cdr3_nt: TGTGCCAGCAGTTTGGACAGGCACGTTGGCACTGAAGCTTTCTTT
cdr3_aa: CASSLDRHVGTEAFF

d_call: TRBD2
clone_size: few
v_call: TRBV5-1
j_call: TRBJ2-3
cdr3_nt: TGCGCCAGCAGCGACTCTAGCGGGGTGGGCACAGATACGCAGTATTTT
cdr3_aa: CASSDSSGVGTDTQYF

d_call: -
clone_size: many
v_call: TRBV5-5
j_call: TRBJ2-7
cdr3_nt: TGTGCCAGCAGCTTGGACGGGGGTGGGGTCTACGAGCAGTACTTC
cdr3_aa: CASSLDGGGVYEQYF

d_call: TRBD2
clone_size: -
v_call: TRBV20-1
j_call: TRBJ2-3
cdr3_nt: TGCAGTGCCGTGGGAGGGCCTAGTCTAACAGATACGCAGTATTTT
cdr3_aa: CSAVGGPSLTDTQYF

d_call: TRBD1
clone_size: many
v_call: TRBV12-3/TRBV12-4
j_call: TRBJ2-7
cdr3_nt: TGTGCCAGCATCGGGACAGGGGTTTACGAGCAGTACTTC
cdr3_aa: CASIGTGVYEQYF

d_call: -
clone_size: -
v_call: TRBV12-3/TRBV12-4
j_call: TRBJ1-5
cdr3_nt: TGTGCCAGCAGCCATCGACGTCAGGCCCAGCATTTT
cdr3_aa: CASSHRRQAQHF

d_call: -
clone_size: many
v_call: TRBV12-3/TRBV12-4
j_call: TRBJ1-1
cdr3_nt: TGTGCCAGCAGACAAACAGGTGGCACTGAAGCTTTCTTT
cdr3_aa: CASRQTGGTEAFF

d_call: -
clone_size: many
v_call: TRBV7-2
j_call: TRBJ2-1
cdr3_nt: TGTGCCAGCAGCTCATACACGTCGAATTACCAGTTCTTC
cdr3_aa: CASSSYTSNYQFF

d_call: -
clone_size: few
v_call: TRBV4-1
j_call: TRBJ1-1
cdr3_nt: TGCGCCAGCAGCCACCTCAAAGGGGGGCGCGGAACTGGAGCTTTCTTT
cdr3_aa: CASSHLKGGRGTGAFF

d_call: -
clone_size: -
v_call: TRBV11-1
j_call: TRBJ2-1
cdr3_nt: TGTGCCAGCAGCTTAGCCCGCCAAGGCTCCTACAATGAGCAGTTCTTC
cdr3_aa: CASSLARQGSYNEQFF

d_call: TRBD2
clone_size: many
v_call: TRBV7-3
j_call: TRBJ2-3
cdr3_nt: TGTGCCAGCAGCGGAGGGCGGGGGGAGACAGATACGCAGTATTTT
cdr3_aa: CASSGGRGETDTQYF

d_call: -
clone_size: few
v_call: TRBV5-5
j_call: TRBJ1-6
cdr3_nt: TGTGCCAGCAGCTGGGGGGAGCTACGGAATTCACCCCTCCACTTT
cdr3_aa: CASSWGELRNSPLHF

d_call: TRBD1
clone_size: -
v_call: TRBV6-5
j_call: TRBJ2-3
cdr3_nt: TGTGCCAGCAGTTACTCGACCCTTCCACAGGGGAGCACAGATACGCAGTATTTT
cdr3_aa: CASSYSTLPQGSTDTQYF

d_call: -
clone_size: -
v_call: TRBV2
j_call: TRBJ1-5
cdr3_nt: TGTGCCAGCAGTGAAGTCCGGTCGAGAAATAGCAATCAGCCCCAGCATTTT
cdr3_aa: CASSEVRSRNSNQPQHF

d_call: -
clone_size: -
v_call: TRBV3-1
j_call: TRBJ2-1
cdr3_nt: TGTGCCAGCAGTGACGAACTACAGGCTAGATACAATGAGCAGTTCTTC
cdr3_aa: CASSDELQARYNEQFF